The present TCR beta chain was sequenced within a study of T cell responses to AZD1222 COVID-19 vaccine (dated by TCRdb to 2020 to 2023). Background on the whole study: TCR sequencing covered fewer than 250 trial participants: some 210 given two doses of AZD1222 and around 26 given two doses of MenACWY control vaccine. Enrollment into the trials was organized by age into subgroups of 18-55, 56-69 and 70-plus years, and those subgroups contained roughly 150, 30 and 60 TCR-sequenced participants, respectively. Here is what the overall study found, with its caveats: Reportedly, close to half of the unique spike-specific TCRs recognized epitopes lying outside the regions that are mutated in the B.1.351 and B.1.1.7 variants. Spike-specific TCR breadth and depth rose significantly after two AZD1222 doses compared with day 0 and with MenACWY recipients. No day 14 peak-response samples were available, so repertoires were characterized only after the peak T cell response. The whole spike protein was spanned by vaccine-associated CD4 TCRs, and dominant responses were seen in regions 160-218 and 743-854. In the small 56-69-year group, the increase in depth fell short of significance, most likely because of low power. Conclusions about previously exposed vaccinees are limited because only five to seven AZD1222 recipients were SARS-CoV-2 seropositive at baseline. Most participants were white British and females outnumbered males, and the authors suggested that clonal diversity may have been underestimated.

As concerns this clone: Its cognate antigen has yet to be identified. No much larger clone exists at a distance of one base, and base qualities are not known.

What this sample's time point label stands for: about 28 days (+/-7) after the second vaccine dose. Because spike-specific TCR depth and breadth did not differ between the two schedules, AZD1222 recipients who got a second dose at roughly 4 weeks were pooled with those who got a second dose at roughly 12 weeks. Vaccinee samples were obtained from the UK trials COV001 and COV002, which included a single-blind randomized controlled phase 2/3 trial of AZD1222 (ChAdOx1 nCoV-19) in healthy adults. Trial participant PBMC samples were collected at day 0 and day 28 after the second dose for TCRbeta chain sequencing. The CDR3 contains 11 residues, cysteine and phenylalanine counted. Only the CDR3 region is kept as DNA, spanning 33 bases read in frame from base 1. V is clipped by 10 bases and J by 3 bases, and the sequence between their germline boundaries is 8 bases long. Reading the germline V gene gives CDR1 WSHSY and CDR2 SAAADI.

The CDR3 regions of human TCRbeta chains were analyzed by immunosequencing. The source study handled its data this way. TCRs in the repertoires were compared against a reference library of SARS-CoV-2-specific TCRs that had been generated with the MIRA antigen-specificity platform. Breadth was defined as the fraction of unique TCRs that were SARS-CoV-2-associated, and depth was defined as the fraction of total T cells that were SARS-CoV-2-associated. Using the MIRA data, each spike-specific TCR was mapped to the spike region that the TCR reacts to and placed in a CD4 or CD8 class. Log10-transformed breadth and depth values were compared by one-way ANOVA with Sidak's multiple comparisons tests. The table was pulled from immuneACCESS by TCRdb, which kept in-frame rearrangements only. Such tables lose some clones; where checked, under half of the loss comes from unresolved V genes, and the rest has no known cause. That table furnishes V, J and clone size, whereas the DNA furnished D and trimming. The sample profile shows about 26,000 clones; approximately 88% of them were found once. Together, the top ten hold roughly 2.5% of the sample.

Here the sequenced sample was peripheral blood, taken 28 days after the second AZD1222 dose. The V gene is TRBV10-2 and the J gene is TRBJ2-3; no D gene call is confident. This sequence originates from an adult who received the AZD1222 COVID-19 vaccine. The CDR3: CATGATDTQYF. The DNA sequence is given as TGCGCCACCGGAGCAACAGATACGCAGTATTTT.